This T cell receptor (beta chain) was sequenced in a study of OX40 agonist ivuxolimab in advanced cancers. Trimming took 5 bases from V and 2 from J; bases not matched to a gene: 6. CDR1 is GTSNPN and CDR2 is SVGIG in the germline V gene (reference sequence). There are 14 residues in the CDR3. Sequenced by immunoSEQ multiplex PCR; TCRdb stores in-frame clones only, minus some. The sample lists around 80,000 clones; 85% to 90% were seen once. The input for sequencing was CD4+ or CD8+ T cells sorted from blood, taken in a trial of the OX40 agonist ivuxolimab. V is TRBV30 and J is TRBJ2-7; TRBD1 matches at 10 bases. This TCR was sampled from an adult with an advanced solid tumor such as melanoma, head and neck, liver or kidney cancer. The CDR3 DNA reads as TGTGCCTGGGGTGGCGGGACAGGGGCCTACGAGCAGTACTTC. As protein: CAWGGGTGAYEQYF.